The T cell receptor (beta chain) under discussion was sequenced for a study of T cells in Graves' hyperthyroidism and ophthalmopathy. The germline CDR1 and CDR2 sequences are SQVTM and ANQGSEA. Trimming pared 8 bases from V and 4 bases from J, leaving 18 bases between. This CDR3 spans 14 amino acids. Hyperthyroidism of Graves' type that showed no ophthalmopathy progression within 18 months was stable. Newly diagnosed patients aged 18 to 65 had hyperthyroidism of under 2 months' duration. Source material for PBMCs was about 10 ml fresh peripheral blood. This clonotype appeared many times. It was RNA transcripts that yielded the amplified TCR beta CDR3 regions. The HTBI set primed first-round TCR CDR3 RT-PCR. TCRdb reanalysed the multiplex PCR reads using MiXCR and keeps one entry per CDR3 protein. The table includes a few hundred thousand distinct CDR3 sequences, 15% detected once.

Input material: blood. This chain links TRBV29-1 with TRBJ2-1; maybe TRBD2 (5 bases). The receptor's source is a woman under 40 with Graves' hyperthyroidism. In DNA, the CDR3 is TGCAGCTCTGCGGGCAGGCTAACATACAATGAGCAGTTCTTC. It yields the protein CSSAGRLTYNEQFF.